A selection of T cell receptor beta chains follows, all from one sample in a study of cytomegalovirus exposure and HLA in healthy donors. The assay was immunoSEQ multiplex PCR, and TCRdb's table has in-frame clones only and misses some. In the table there are roughly 90,000 clones, approximately 81% of which are singletons. Sample: PBMCs. These receptor sequences come from a man younger than 35 in good health and CMV-seropositive. Both conserved end residues are trimmed from each CDR3.

V | CDR3
TRBV6-5 | ASSSLGQGYYGYT
TRBV18 | ASSPDQGAAEAF
TRBV15 | ATSKPPTSLTSYEQY
TRBV7-9 | ASSKGQDGNTIY
TRBV28 | ASRSDRVPDTQY
TRBV11-1 | ASSADRDSNYGYT
TRBV28 | ASSLRTGAPGELF
TRBV29-1 | SVDSGSGRFEQY
TRBV2 | ASSRRTSGTEQF
TRBV19 | ASSIRTSASTDTQY
TRBV19 | ASSIDPGGSGAYNEQF
TRBV18 | ASTTQGGGQETQY
TRBV10-1 | ASSWDRGSDTQY
TRBV9 | ASSLSVRTDTQY
TRBV7-3 | ASSLFGSGRRNEQF
TRBV6-1 | ASSVARRLPYEQY
TRBV5-1 | ASSRTPIPVSEEQY
TRBV28 | ASSFFAGELF
TRBV6-5 | ASSRQADYGYT
TRBV29-1 | SVEDQRVYQETQY
TRBV15 | ATSRLARTVETQY